Below, one T cell receptor (delta chain) is given with its context. The antigen it binds to is not known. Per-nucleotide qualities are absent, and no much larger clonotype sits a single base away. The CDR3 spans 22 residues, from the cysteine through the phenylalanine. Of all the DNA, just the CDR3 is kept, 66 bases in frame from base 1. V and J lose 3 bases and 2 bases, and a span of 34 bases separates them. CDR1 and CDR2, per the germline V gene, are TSWWSYY and QGS. This record comes from a study of human gamma delta and Vdelta1 T cells (dated by TCRdb to the late 2010s). With respect to the entire study: Delta One T cells, Vd1+ gamma-delta T cells, were investigated in the study as cytotoxic effectors against acute myeloid leukemia.

The method behind the library was PCR. Sequencer: Illumina MiSeq. Clonotypes were called again by TCRdb from the public reads via CATT, and duplicate nucleotide sequences were then merged into one entry. The sample has about 13,000 delta-chain clones on record, 40% to 60% of them singletons. The biggest ten clones account for roughly 1.6% of the sample. Results the study describes overall, beyond this receptor: According to the report, Delta One T cells were polyclonal and showed broad cytotoxic targeting of acute myeloid leukemia.

Sequenced: Vdelta1 gamma-delta T cells from blood grown in culture (DOT cells). What this sample's cell subset or site label stands for: Delta One T cells, in vitro expanded/differentiated Vd1+ gamma-delta T cells. The clonotype was recovered from a human donor in good health. The chain employs TRDV1 and TRDJ1; the D gene is perhaps TRDD2 or TRDD3, as each covers 6 bases. The sequenced DNA: TGTGCTCTTGGGGAGGGCCGCCCCCTCCTACTGGGAGGATCCTATAAGACCGATAAACTCATCTTT. The resulting protein is CALGEGRPLLLGGSYKTDKLIF.